These 9 T cell receptor beta chains share one sample of origin, sequenced in a study of PD-L1 blockade in urothelial cancer. Time point here: peripheral blood 6 weeks after treatment start. The data were produced by immunoSEQ multiplex PCR, yet TCRdb's version contains in-frame clones alone and is incomplete. The sample lists tens of thousands of clones; about 85% were seen once. The specimen was PBMCs, collected around atezolizumab (anti-PD-L1) treatment. Receptors were obtained from a man aged 50 or older with urothelial cancer.

This CDR3 reads CASTRNSGRYNEQFF. The CDR3 region has the DNA TGTGCCAGTACCCGGAATAGCGGGCGCTACAATGAGCAGTTCTTC. The V call is TRBV19, the J call TRBJ2-1, with 7 bases matching TRBD2. CDR1 LNHDA and CDR2 SQIVND come from the germline V gene (reference sequence). The CDR3 is made up of 15 amino acids. V lost 7 bases, J lost 3 bases, and 9 bases stayed unmatched.

This clone was observed a single time. This chain links TRBV27 with TRBJ1-2, with 10 bases matching TRBD1. The CDR3 runs to 14 residues. The V gene end was trimmed by 5 bases and the J gene end by 5 bases; junction bases not matched to a gene: 5. Germline CDR1 MNHEY, CDR2 SMNVEV (reference sequence). CDR3 in DNA: TGTGCCAGCAGTCGGACAGGGGGGGTATATGGCTACACCTTC. Amino acid sequence: CASSRTGGVYGYTF.

V and J are TRBV27 and TRBJ1-5, with D perhaps matching TRBD1 (5 bases). Trimming removed 2 bases from V and 2 bases from J, with 10 bases in between. Germline lookup yields CDR1 MNHEY and CDR2 SMNVEV (reference sequence). The CDR3 contains 15 residues. This chain's CDR3 is CASSLMPGGNQPQHF. Here the CDR3 DNA reads TGTGCCAGCAGTTTAATGCCGGGGGGCAATCAGCCCCAGCATTTT.

This clone was found a few times. This chain connects TRBV28 to TRBJ2-1; 16 nucleotides match TRBD2. The CDR3 extends over 15 amino acids. Looked up from germline, CDR1 is MDHEN and CDR2 is SYDVKM. V lost 6 bases and J lost 12; bases outside the gene matches: 8. CDR3 sequence (DNA): TGTGCCAGCAGCCTGGGACTAGCGGGAGGGCCCTGGCAGTTCTTC. Translated, it gives CASSLGLAGGPWQFF.

The rearrangement joins TRBV7-8 to TRBJ1-1; D gene ambiguous. Per germline, CDR1 SGHVS and CDR2 FQNEAQ. This CDR3 comprises 14 residues. Trimming left V 2 bases short and J 2 bases short, with 9 bases between. This CDR3 is CASSLSVVNTEAFF. The CDR3 DNA reads as TGTGCCAGCAGCTTATCAGTCGTAAACACTGAAGCTTTCTTT.

This rearrangement joins TRBV9 to TRBJ2-2; 7 positions agree with TRBD1. The CDR3 is made up of 15 amino acids. Unmatched junction bases numbered 5, after V lost 0 bases and J lost 6 bases. Germline assignment: CDR1 SGDLS and CDR2 YYNGEE. The CDR3 nucleotides are TGTGCCAGCAGCGTAGCCGAGGGGGCCCCCGGGGAGCTGTTTTTT. Translated: CASSVAEGAPGELFF.

The sample holds a few counts of this clone. This chain uses TRBV19 with TRBJ2-2, with 13 bases that match TRBD2. J was trimmed by 7 bases and V by 6 bases; bases with no gene match: 2. This CDR3 comprises 14 residues. Germline values: CDR1 LNHDA, CDR2 SQIVND (reference sequence). The CDR3 region is CASRTSGRDGELFF. The CDR3, as DNA: TGTGCCAGTAGAACTAGCGGGAGGGACGGGGAGCTGTTTTTT. The whole variable domain, filled in from reference TRBV19 and TRBJ2-2, reads DGGITQSPKYLFRKEGQNVTLSCEQNLNHDAMYWYRQDPGQGLRLIYYSQIVNDFQKGDIAEGYSVSREKKESFPLTVTSAQKNPTAFYLCASRTSGRDGELFFGEGSRLTVL.

The gene calls are TRBV5-1 and TRBJ2-1, with a weak D call TRBD2 (6 bases). CDR1 SGHRS and CDR2 YFSETQ come from the germline V gene. V lost 0 bases and J 0 bases, leaving 22 bases between the germline ends. This CDR3 has 20 amino acids. Here the CDR3 reads CASSLVLADYSTSSYNEQFF. Here the CDR3 DNA reads TGCGCCAGCAGCTTGGTTTTAGCGGACTATAGCACTAGCTCCTACAATGAGCAGTTCTTC.

The chain uses TRBV6-4 and TRBJ2-7, with D possibly being TRBD1 (7 bases). V was pared by 8 bases and J by 4 bases, with 18 bases between. Germline V gives CDR1 MRHNA, CDR2 SNTAGT. The CDR3 is made up of 14 amino acids. The CDR3 spells CASWRDRDRYEQYF. In nucleotides, the CDR3 is TGTGCCAGCTGGAGGGACAGAGATCGTTACGAGCAGTACTTC.